This TCR beta chain comes out of a study of shared clonotypes between healthy human individuals. Turning to the study itself: The study used three CD4 naive, three CD4 memory, two CD8 naive and one CD8 memory plate per donor. Study-level points and caveats: Large sequencing depth failed to make sorted-subset sequencing complete, rarefaction showed. Roughly 4.6% of naive CD4 clonotypes were common to several donors.

CD45RO-negative, CCR7-selected cells formed the naive CD8 fraction, which excluded terminally differentiated effector memory CD45RA+ cells. Authors' analysis steps: Sequence data from immunoSEQ were junction-only and lacked quality scores; consequently, filtering differed. Sequencing used immunoSEQ multiplex PCR; TCRdb keeps in-frame clones, though not all of them. Clonal size and the V and J genes are those of that table, whereas D and trimming came from the DNA. The sample includes millions of clones, just under 95% of them seen just once. On this clone itself: What it binds is not known.

The sample was naive CD8+ T cells sorted from blood. This clonotype was sampled from a man aged 18 to 35 in good health.

The CDR3 sequence is CASRLGRAKAFF. The CDR3, as DNA: TGTGCCAGCAGGTTGGGTCGGGCCAAAGCTTTCTTT. V gene TRBV7-9 combines with J gene TRBJ1-1, with D uncertain. V shed 6 bases and J shed 9 bases, with 14 bases lying between them. This CDR3 spans 12 amino acids. CDR1 and CDR2 from the germline V gene are SEHNR and FQNEAQ (reference sequence). Full variable domain (remainder filled in from reference TRBV7-9 and TRBJ1-1): DTGVSQNPRHKITKRGQNVTFRCDPISEHNRLYWYRQTLGQGPEFLTYFQNEAQLEKSRLLSDRFSAERPKGSFSTLEIQRTEQGDSAMYLCASRLGRAKAFFGQGTRLTVV.